One sample yielded the 12 T cell receptor beta chains listed below, sequenced in a study of cytomegalovirus exposure and HLA in healthy donors. Here immunoSEQ multiplex PCR was the method, and the copy in TCRdb shows in-frame clones only, minus some. The data show 150,000 to 200,000 clones, about 90% seen once. Material for sequencing was PBMCs. These receptors came from a woman aged 18-30 years in good health and CMV-seropositive.

The genes are TRBV2 and TRBJ1-2; the D gene is possibly TRBD1 (6 bases). Germline CDR1 reads SNHLY; CDR2 reads FYNNEI. This CDR3 is 12 amino acids long. Trimming removed 3 bases at V and 9 bases at J, with 11 bases between. The DNA for the CDR3 is TGTGCCAGCAGTGAGGGGGGGCGAAGCTACACCTTC. As protein: CASSEGGRSYTF.

This chain uses TRBV10-2 with TRBJ1-1; no firm D call. CDR1 WSHSY and CDR2 SAAADI come from the germline V gene. The CDR3 sequence is 14 residues long. Trimming took 7 bases from V and 1 from J, leaving 13 bases between them. The CDR3 sequence: CASMTERWNTEAFF. The DNA for the CDR3 is TGCGCCAGCATGACTGAGCGTTGGAACACTGAAGCTTTCTTT.

The chain combines TRBV7-8 with TRBJ1-2, with a possible D match to TRBD1 (6 bases). The CDR3 is 14 amino acids. CDR1 is SGHVS and CDR2 is FQNEAQ in the germline V gene. V lost 5 bases and J 3 bases, leaving 13 bases between the germline ends. CDR3 sequence reads: CASSPREGDYGYTF. Written as DNA, the CDR3 is TGTGCCAGCAGCCCAAGAGAGGGGGACTATGGCTACACCTTC.

This sequence joins TRBV18 and TRBJ2-3, with D unresolved. The length of the CDR3 is 13 residues. CDR1 and CDR2 (germline): KGHSH, LQKENI. V was shortened by 3 bases and J by 5 bases, with 9 bases between the two germline ends. The CDR3 DNA is TGTGCCAGCTCACCTACGTCAGGAGATACGCAGTATTTT. Its protein product is CASSPTSGDTQYF.

The chain combines TRBV15 with TRBJ1-4; no clear D. This CDR3 has 15 amino acids. Germline-derived CDR1 and CDR2 are LNHNV and YYDKDF (reference sequence). V dropped 0 bases and J dropped 5 bases, with 10 bases sitting between them. The CDR3 reads CATSRDWGGNEKLFF. Here the CDR3 DNA reads TGTGCCACCAGCAGAGATTGGGGAGGGAATGAAAAACTGTTTTTT.

The rearrangement joins TRBV25-1 to TRBJ1-2, with TRBD1 matching over 9 bases. The CDR3 totals 15 residues. V shed 4 bases and J 3 bases; nucleotides not matched to a gene: 6. Germline CDR1 is MGHDK and CDR2 is SYGVNS. CDR3 in DNA: TGTGCCAGCAGTGGGAACAGGGGGCGCGACTATGGCTACACCTTC. As protein: CASSGNRGRDYGYTF.

The chain carries TRBV9 and TRBJ2-3; no clear D gene. V was cut by 7 bases and J by 0 bases, with 18 bases left in between. CDR1 and CDR2 from the germline V gene are SGDLS and YYNGEE. This CDR3 spans 16 amino acids. DNA for the CDR3: TGTGCCAGCGCACTCTCCCCGCGTTCGAGCACAGATACGCAGTATTTT. Protein sequence: CASALSPRSSTDTQYF.

This clone appeared a few times. The chain combines TRBV9 with TRBJ2-2; 12 nucleotides line up with TRBD2. Looked up from germline, CDR1 is SGDLS and CDR2 is YYNGEE. CDR3 length: 16 residues. The junction had 1 base not matched to a gene; V was cut back by 3 bases and J by 1 base. The CDR3 coding sequence is TGTGCCAGCAGCGAGGGACTAGCGGGGAACACCGGGGAGCTGTTTTTT. This codes for CASSEGLAGNTGELFF.

The CDR3 is CASIGTIGTSGPTDTQYF. As DNA, the CDR3 is TGTGCCAGCATTGGGACTATCGGTACGAGCGGTCCCACAGATACGCAGTATTTT. V and J are TRBV2 and TRBJ2-3, with 7 bases matching TRBD2. V shed 7 bases, J shed 2 bases, and the junction held 18 bases outside the gene matches. Germline values: CDR1 SNHLY, CDR2 FYNNEI. This CDR3 comprises 18 residues.

This sequence joins TRBV20-1 and TRBJ2-7; TRBD1 might be the D (5 bases). Germline CDR1 and CDR2: DFQATT and SNEGSKA (reference sequence). This CDR3 region has 11 residues. Trimming took 7 bases from V and 6 from J, leaving 13 bases between them. Here the CDR3 reads CSVGRAFEQYF. CDR3 bases: TGCAGTGTGGGCAGGGCATTCGAGCAGTACTTC.

The rearrangement uses TRBV4-2 and TRBJ2-7; 8 nucleotides line up with TRBD2. Germline loops: CDR1 LGHNA, CDR2 YNFKEQ. The V gene end was trimmed by 0 bases and the J gene end by 7 bases; junction bases not matched to a gene: 8. CDR3 length equals 15 residues. CDR3 protein: CASSQESGSSGEQYF. CDR3 DNA sequence: TGTGCCAGCAGCCAAGAGAGCGGGAGTTCGGGGGAGCAGTACTTC.

CDR3 sequence (DNA): TGTGCCAGCAGCTTAGCCGGGACAGGGGGCAACTACGAGCAGTACTTC. Amino acids: CASSLAGTGGNYEQYF. The chain has TRBV7-9 and TRBJ2-7; 12 bases are a match to TRBD1. Germline trimming cut 0 bases from V and 3 bases from J; bases unmatched to any gene: 3. From germline, CDR1 is SEHNR and CDR2 FQNEAQ (reference sequence). This CDR3 region has 16 residues.